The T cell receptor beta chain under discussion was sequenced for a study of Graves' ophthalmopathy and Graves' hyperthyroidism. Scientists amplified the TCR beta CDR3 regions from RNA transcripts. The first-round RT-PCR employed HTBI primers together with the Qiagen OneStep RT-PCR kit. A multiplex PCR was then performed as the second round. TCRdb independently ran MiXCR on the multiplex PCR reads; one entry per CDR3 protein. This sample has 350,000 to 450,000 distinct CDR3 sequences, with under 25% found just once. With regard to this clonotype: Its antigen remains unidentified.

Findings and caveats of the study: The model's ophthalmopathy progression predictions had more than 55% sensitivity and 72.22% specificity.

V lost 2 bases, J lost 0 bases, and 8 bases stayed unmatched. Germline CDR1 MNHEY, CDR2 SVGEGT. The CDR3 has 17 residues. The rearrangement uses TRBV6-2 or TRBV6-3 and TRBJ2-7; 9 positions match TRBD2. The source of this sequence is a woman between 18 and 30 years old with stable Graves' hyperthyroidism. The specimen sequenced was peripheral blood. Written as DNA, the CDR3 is TGTGCCAGCAGTTACGAAACTAGCGGGTCACGCTCCTACGAGCAGTACTTC. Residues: CASSYETSGSRSYEQYF.